A single sample gave rise to the 4 T cell receptor beta chains below, sequenced in a study of CD8+ T cells in alopecia areata. Treatment: oral pan-JAK inhibitor, 5-10 mg twice daily. cDNA prepared by RNA extraction and subsequent reverse transcription served as the template for sequencing. Some clones are missing from TCRdb's copy, which holds only in-frame ones; the method was immunoSEQ multiplex PCR. The repertoire includes around 120,000 clones, approximately 59% of them detected once, and almost 30% sits in the top ten. The sample was CD8+ T cells sorted from blood, taken at week 4, from a patient treated with tofacitinib. The receptors were sampled from a human donor with alopecia areata.

This clone was seen more than once but under ten times. V is TRBV5-6 and J is TRBJ2-2, with 9 bases fitting TRBD1. From germline, CDR1 is SGHDT and CDR2 YYEEEE. The CDR3 has 15 residues. The ends lost 4 bases at V and 3 bases at J; junction bases unmatched: 4. CDR3 nucleotides: TGTGCCAGCAGCCAACAGGGGGCCTACACCGGGGAGCTGTTTTTT. It is translated as CASSQQGAYTGELFF.

CDR3 loop: CAWGGPTDTEAFF. DNA for the CDR3: TGTGCCTGGGGAGGACCCACGGACACTGAAGCTTTCTTT. V is TRBV30 and J is TRBJ1-1; no clear D. There are 13 residues in the CDR3. Trimming took 5 bases from V and 3 from J, leaving 13 bases between them. From germline, CDR1 is GTSNPN and CDR2 SVGIG (reference sequence).

The rearrangement joins TRBV7-9 to TRBJ2-7; possible D gene TRBD2, 5 bases. Deletions cut 5 bases from V and 0 bases from J, with 11 bases between. The CDR3 is made up of 14 amino acids. Germline CDR1 reads SEHNR; CDR2 reads FQNEAQ (reference sequence). CDR3 loop: CASSLDGSSYEQYF. The CDR3 coding sequence is TGTGCCAGCAGCCTTGATGGGAGCTCCTACGAGCAGTACTTC.

This chain uses TRBV7-9 with TRBJ2-5; D gene uncertain. The V end was cut by 3 bases, the J end by 1 base, with 9 bases between. The germline gives CDR1 SEHNR, CDR2 FQNEAQ (reference sequence). The CDR3 covers 14 residues. The CDR3 spells CASSFNDFQETQYF. The DNA for the CDR3 is TGTGCCAGCAGCTTTAACGACTTCCAAGAGACCCAGTACTTC. Complete variable domain (other parts from reference TRBV7-9 and TRBJ2-5): DTGVSQNPRHKITKRGQNVTFRCDPISEHNRLYWYRQTLGQGPEFLTYFQNEAQLEKSRLLSDRFSAERPKGSFSTLEIQRTEQGDSAMYLCASSFNDFQETQYFGPGTRLLVL.